This T cell receptor (beta chain) stems from a study of blood T cell repertoires in COVID-19. Study as a whole: The United States, Italy and Spain were the sources of the acute and convalescent COVID-19 samples. PBMCs, B-cell-depleted T cells, or T cells were the source of the cDNA or gDNA that made up the material.

Germline V lookup: CDR1 SGHAT, CDR2 FQNNGV. The CDR3 runs 13 residues. Trimming cost V 5 bases and J 4 bases, with 11 bases left between them. Original processing notes: Estimation of nucleated cell counts relied on the amplification of reference gene primers. Data came from immunoSEQ multiplex PCR; TCRdb stores just in-frame clones and leaves some out. V and J calls plus clone size are reproduced from that table; the DNA served to infer D and trimming. This table holds approximately 210,000 clones, less than 85% found once. The source material was peripheral blood. The sequence derives from a woman of 80 years or more with acute or convalescent COVID-19. The chain employs TRBV11-2 and TRBJ1-2; tentatively, D is TRBD1 (6 bases). CDR3 sequence: CASSPQGIYGYTF. DNA of the CDR3: TGTGCCAGCAGCCCACAGGGTATCTATGGCTACACCTTC.